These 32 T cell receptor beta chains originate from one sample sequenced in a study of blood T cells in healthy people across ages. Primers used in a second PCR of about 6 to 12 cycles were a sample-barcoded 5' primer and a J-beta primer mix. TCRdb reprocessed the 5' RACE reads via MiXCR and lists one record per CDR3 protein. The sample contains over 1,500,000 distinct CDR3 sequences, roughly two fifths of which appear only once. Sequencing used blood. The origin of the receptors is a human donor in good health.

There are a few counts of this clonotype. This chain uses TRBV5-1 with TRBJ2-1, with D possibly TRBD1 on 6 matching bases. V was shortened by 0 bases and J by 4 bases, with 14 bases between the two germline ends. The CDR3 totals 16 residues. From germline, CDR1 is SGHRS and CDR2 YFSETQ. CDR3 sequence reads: CASSLGVGATYNEQFF. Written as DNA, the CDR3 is TGCGCCAGCAGCTTGGGAGTGGGGGCGACTTACAATGAGCAGTTCTTC.

In nucleotides, the CDR3 is TGTGCCAGCAGCTCGACAGGCTGGATCAATCAGCCCCAGCATTTT. Its protein product is CASSSTGWINQPQHF. The rearrangement links TRBV7-2 to TRBJ1-5, with D tentatively TRBD1 (6 bases). The V gene lost 4 bases and the J gene lost 3 bases, with 13 bases spanning the gap. Germline V lookup: CDR1 SGHTA, CDR2 FQGNSA. The CDR3 spans 15 residues.

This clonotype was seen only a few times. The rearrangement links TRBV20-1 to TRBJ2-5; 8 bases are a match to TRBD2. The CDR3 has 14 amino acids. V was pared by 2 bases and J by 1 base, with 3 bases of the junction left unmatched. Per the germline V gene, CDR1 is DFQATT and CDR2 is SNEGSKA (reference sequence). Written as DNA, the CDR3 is TGCAGTGCTAGATCGGGGGGGCCCCAAGAGACCCAGTACTTC. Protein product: CSARSGGPQETQYF.

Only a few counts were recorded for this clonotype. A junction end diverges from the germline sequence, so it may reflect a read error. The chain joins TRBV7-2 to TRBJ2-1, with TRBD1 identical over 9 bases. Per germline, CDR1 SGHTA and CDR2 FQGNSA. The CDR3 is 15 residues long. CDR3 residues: CAGSFDRGDYNEQFF. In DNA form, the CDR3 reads TGTGCCGGCAGCTTCGACAGGGGGGACTACAATGAGCAGTTCTTC.

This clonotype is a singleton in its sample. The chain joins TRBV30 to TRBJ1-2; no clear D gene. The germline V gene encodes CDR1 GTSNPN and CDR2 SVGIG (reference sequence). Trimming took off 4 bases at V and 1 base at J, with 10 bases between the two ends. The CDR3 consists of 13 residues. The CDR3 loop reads CAWNNQLNYGYTF. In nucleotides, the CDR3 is TGTGCCTGGAACAATCAGCTTAACTATGGCTACACCTTC.

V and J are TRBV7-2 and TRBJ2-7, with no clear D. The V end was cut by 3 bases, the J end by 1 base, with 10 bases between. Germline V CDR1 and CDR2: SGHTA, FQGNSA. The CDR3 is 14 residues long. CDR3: CASSFSPRSYEQYF. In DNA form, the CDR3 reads TGTGCCAGCAGCTTTAGTCCCCGTTCCTACGAGCAGTACTTC.

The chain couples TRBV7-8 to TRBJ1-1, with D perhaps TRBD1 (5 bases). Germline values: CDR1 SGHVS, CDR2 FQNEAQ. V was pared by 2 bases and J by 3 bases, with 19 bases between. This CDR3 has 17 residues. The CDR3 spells CASSLYVGGISDTEAFF. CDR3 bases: TGTGCCAGCAGCTTATATGTGGGGGGAATTTCGGACACTGAAGCTTTCTTT.

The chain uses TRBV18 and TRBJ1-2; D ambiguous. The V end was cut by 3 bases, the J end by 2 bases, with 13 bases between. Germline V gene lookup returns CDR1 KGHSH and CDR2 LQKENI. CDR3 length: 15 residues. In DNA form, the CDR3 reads TGTGCCAGCTCACCTGCGCTCGCAGAAAACTATGGCTACACCTTC. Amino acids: CASSPALAENYGYTF.

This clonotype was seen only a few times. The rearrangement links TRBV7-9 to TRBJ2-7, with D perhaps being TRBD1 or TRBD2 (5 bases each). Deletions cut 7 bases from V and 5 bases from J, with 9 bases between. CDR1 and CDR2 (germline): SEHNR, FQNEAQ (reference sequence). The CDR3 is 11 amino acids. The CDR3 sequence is CASTGTNEQYF. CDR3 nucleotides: TGTGCCAGCACAGGGACCAACGAGCAGTACTTC.

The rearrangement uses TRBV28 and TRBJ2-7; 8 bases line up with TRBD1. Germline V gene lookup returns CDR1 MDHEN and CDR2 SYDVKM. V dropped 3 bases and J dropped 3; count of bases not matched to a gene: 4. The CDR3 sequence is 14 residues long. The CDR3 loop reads CASSLDRAIYEQYF. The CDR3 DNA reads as TGTGCCAGCAGTTTGGACAGGGCTATCTACGAGCAGTACTTC.

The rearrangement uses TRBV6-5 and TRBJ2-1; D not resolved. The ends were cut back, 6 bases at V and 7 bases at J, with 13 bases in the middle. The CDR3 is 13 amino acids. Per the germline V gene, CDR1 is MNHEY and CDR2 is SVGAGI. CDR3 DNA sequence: TGTGCCAGCAGCCCCGGCTTGAGGAATGAGCAGTTCTTC. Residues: CASSPGLRNEQFF.

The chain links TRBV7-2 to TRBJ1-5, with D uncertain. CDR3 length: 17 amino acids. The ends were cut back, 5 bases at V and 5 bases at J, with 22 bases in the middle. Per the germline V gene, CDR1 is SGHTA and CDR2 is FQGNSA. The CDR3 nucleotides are TGTGCCAGCAGCCTTATGCCCTCGGGAGTCAGAGATCAGCCCCAGCATTTT. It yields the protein CASSLMPSGVRDQPQHF. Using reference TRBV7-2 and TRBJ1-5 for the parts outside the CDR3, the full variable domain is GAGVSQSPSNKVTEKGKDVELRCDPISGHTALYWYRQSLGQGLEFLIYFQGNSAPDKSGLPSDRFSAERTGGSVSTLTIQRTQQEDSAVYLCASSLMPSGVRDQPQHFGDGTRLSIL.

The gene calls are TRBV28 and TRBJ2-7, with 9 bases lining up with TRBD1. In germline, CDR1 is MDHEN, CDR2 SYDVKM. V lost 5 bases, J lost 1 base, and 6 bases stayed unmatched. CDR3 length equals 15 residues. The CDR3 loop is CASSPSGTGSYEQYF. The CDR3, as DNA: TGTGCCAGCAGTCCGTCCGGGACAGGGTCCTACGAGCAGTACTTC.

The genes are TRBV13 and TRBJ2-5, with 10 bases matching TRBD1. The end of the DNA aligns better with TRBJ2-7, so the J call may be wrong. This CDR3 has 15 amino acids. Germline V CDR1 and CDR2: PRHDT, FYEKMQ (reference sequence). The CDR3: CASSYDRGRRYEQYF. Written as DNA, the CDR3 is TGTGCCAGCAGCTACGACAGGGGGCGTCGTTACGAGCAGTACTTC.

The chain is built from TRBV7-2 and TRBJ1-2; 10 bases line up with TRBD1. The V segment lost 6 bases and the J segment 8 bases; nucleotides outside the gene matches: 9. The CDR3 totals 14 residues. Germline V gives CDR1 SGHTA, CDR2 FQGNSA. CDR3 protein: CASRAYDRGRGYTF. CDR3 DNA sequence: TGTGCCAGCAGAGCGTATGACAGGGGGCGCGGCTACACCTTC.

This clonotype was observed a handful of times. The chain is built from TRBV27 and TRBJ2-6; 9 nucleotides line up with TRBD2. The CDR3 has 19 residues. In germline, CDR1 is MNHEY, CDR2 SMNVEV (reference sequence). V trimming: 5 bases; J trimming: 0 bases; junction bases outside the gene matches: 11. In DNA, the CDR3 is TGTGCCAGCAGTCCATCGCCGGGACTAGCCCGCTCTGGGGCCAACGTCCTGACTTTC. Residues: CASSPSPGLARSGANVLTF.

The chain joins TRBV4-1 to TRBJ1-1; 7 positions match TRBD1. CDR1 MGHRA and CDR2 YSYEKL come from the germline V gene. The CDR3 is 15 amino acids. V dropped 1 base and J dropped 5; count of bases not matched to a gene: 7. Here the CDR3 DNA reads TGCGCCAGCAGCCAAGGACAGGGTCTAAAGACTGAAGCTTTCTTT. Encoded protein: CASSQGQGLKTEAFF.

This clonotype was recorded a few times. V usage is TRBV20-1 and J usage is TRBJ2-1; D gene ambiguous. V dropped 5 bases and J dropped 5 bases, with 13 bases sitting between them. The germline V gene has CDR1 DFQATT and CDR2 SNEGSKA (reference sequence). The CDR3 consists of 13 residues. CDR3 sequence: CSAVYSVNNEQFF. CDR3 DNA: TGCAGTGCTGTATACTCGGTCAACAATGAGCAGTTCTTC.

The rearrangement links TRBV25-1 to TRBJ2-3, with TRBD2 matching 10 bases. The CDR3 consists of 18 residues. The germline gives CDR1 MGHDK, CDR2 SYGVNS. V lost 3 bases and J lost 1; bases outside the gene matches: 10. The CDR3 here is CASSDSAGGPWGTDTQYF. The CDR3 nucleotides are TGTGCCAGCAGTGATTCAGCGGGGGGGCCATGGGGCACAGATACGCAGTATTTT.

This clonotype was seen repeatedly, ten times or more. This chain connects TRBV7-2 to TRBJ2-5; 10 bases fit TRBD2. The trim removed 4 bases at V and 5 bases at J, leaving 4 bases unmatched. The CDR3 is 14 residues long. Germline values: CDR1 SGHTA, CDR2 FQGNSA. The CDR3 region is CASSYGTSEETQYF. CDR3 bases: TGTGCCAGCAGCTACGGGACTAGCGAGGAGACCCAGTACTTC.

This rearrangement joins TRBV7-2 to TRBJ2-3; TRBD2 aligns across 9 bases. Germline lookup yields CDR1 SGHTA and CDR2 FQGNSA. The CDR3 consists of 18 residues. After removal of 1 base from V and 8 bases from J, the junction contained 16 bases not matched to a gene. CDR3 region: CASSLDDWRGGPSSTQYF. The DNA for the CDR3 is TGTGCCAGCAGCTTAGACGATTGGCGGGGGGGCCCCTCGAGTACGCAGTATTTT.

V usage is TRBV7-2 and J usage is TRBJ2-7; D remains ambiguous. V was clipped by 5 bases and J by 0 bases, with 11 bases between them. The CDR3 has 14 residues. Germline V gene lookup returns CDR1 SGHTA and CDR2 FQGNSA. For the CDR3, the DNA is TGTGCCAGCAGCCCGAGGTGGAGCTCCTACGAGCAGTACTTC. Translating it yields CASSPRWSSYEQYF.

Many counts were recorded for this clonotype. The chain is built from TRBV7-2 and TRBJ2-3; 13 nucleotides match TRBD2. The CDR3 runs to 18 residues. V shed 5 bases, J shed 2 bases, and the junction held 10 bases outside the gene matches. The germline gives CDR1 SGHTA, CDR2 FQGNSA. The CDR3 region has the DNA TGTGCCAGCAGCCCTCGGACTAGCGGGGGAAGCCCCACAGATACGCAGTATTTT. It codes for CASSPRTSGGSPTDTQYF. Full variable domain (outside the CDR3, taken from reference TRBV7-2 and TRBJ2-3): GAGVSQSPSNKVTEKGKDVELRCDPISGHTALYWYRQSLGQGLEFLIYFQGNSAPDKSGLPSDRFSAERTGGSVSTLTIQRTQQEDSAVYLCASSPRTSGGSPTDTQYFGPGTRLTVL.

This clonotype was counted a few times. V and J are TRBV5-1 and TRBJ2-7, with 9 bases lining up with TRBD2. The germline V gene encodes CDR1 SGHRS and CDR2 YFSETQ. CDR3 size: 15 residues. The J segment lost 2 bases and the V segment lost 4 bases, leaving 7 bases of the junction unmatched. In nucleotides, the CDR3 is TGCGCCAGCAGCCTGAGGACTAGCGCAACCTACGAGCAGTACTTC. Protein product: CASSLRTSATYEQYF.

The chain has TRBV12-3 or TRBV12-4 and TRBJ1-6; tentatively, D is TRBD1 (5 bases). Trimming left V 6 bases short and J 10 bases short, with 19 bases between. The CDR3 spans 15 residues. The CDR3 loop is CASSEGAGWGSPLHF. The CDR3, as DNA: TGTGCCAGCAGCGAAGGGGCAGGGTGGGGATCACCCCTCCACTTT.

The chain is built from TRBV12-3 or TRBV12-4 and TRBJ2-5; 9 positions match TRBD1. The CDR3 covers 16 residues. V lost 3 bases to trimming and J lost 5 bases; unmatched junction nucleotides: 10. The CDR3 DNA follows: TGTGCCAGCAGTTTTGCCACCGGGACAGGGAATGAGACCCAGTACTTC. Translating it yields CASSFATGTGNETQYF.

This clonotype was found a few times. CDR3 sequence (DNA): TGTGCCAGCAGTGAATATGAGGGGGGCCTCCAAGAGACCCAGTTCTTC. Its protein is CASSEYEGGLQETQFF. The V and J genes are TRBV25-1 and TRBJ2-1; D tentatively reads TRBD1 or TRBD2 (6 bases each). V shed 0 bases and J shed 13 bases, with 22 bases lying between them. Per germline, CDR1 MGHDK and CDR2 SYGVNS. The CDR3 has 16 amino acids.

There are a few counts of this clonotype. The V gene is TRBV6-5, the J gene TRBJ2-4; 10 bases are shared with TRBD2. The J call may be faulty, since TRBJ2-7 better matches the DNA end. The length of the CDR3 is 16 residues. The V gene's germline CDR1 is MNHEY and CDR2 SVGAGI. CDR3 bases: TGTGCCAGCAGTTACTCGCCGGGACTAGCGTTCTACGAGCAGTACTTC. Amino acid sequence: CASSYSPGLAFYEQYF.

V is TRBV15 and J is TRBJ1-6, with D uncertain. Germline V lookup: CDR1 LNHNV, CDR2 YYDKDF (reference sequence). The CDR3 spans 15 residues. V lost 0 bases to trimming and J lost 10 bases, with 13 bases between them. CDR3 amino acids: CATSRDGRLGSPLHF. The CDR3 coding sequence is TGTGCCACCAGCAGAGATGGAAGGCTTGGATCACCCCTCCACTTT. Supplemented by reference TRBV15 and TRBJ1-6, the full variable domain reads DAMVIQNPRYQVTQFGKPVTLSCSQTLNHNVMYWYQQKSSQAPKLLFHYYDKDFNNEADTPDNFQSRRPNTSFCFLDIRSPGLGDTAMYLCATSRDGRLGSPLHFGNGTRLTVT.

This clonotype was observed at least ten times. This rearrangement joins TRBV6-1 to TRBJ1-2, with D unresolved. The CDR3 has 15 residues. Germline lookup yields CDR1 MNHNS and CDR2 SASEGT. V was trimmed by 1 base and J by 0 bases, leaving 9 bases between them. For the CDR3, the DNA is TGTGCCAGCAGTGAAGTTAACGGACCTAACTATGGCTACACCTTC. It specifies CASSEVNGPNYGYTF.

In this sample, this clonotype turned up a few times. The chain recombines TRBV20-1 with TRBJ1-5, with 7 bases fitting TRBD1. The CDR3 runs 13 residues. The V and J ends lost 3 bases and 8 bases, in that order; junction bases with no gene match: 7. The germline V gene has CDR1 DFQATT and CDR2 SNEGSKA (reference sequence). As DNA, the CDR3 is TGCAGTGCTAGTAGGGGGCTCAGGGAGCCCCAGCATTTT. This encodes CSASRGLREPQHF.

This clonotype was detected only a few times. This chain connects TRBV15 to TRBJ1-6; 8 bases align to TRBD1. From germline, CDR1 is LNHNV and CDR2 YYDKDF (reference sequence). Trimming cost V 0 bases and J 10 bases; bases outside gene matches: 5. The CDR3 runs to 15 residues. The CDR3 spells CATSRDIDRGSPLHF. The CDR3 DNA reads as TGTGCCACCAGCAGAGATATCGACAGGGGATCACCCCTCCACTTT.